The subject of this entry is one TCR beta chain. Its antigen remains unidentified. The record has no base qualities; no much larger clone is one base away. Library construction relied on the immunoSEQ multiplex PCR assay. For the multiplex PCR, a mixture combining 60 forward primers for TCR Vbeta segments and 13 reverse primers for TCR Jbeta segments was used. The CDR3 region of rearranged TCR beta genes was amplified from genomic DNA with a multiplex PCR assay. The amplified TCR beta libraries were sequenced on the Illumina HiSeq System as 87-base-pair reads. The original pipeline was this. Across the roughly 670 repertoires, a later analysis counted roughly 84 million unique TCR beta chains, 8.5 million to 12 million of which were shared by at least two donors. Raw reads were error-corrected and collapsed into unique sequences with a nearest-neighbor algorithm that merged closely related sequences to remove PCR and sequencing errors. V, D and J gene segments were assigned by aligning CDR3 sequences to IMGT reference sequences. For a sequence to be retained, at least a six-nucleotide match to both a V gene segment and a J gene segment was required. Rearrangements were classified as productive when the CDR3 lacked stop codons and remained in frame with V and J, and all other rearrangements were classified as non-productive. Following IMGT convention, CDR3 was defined as the stretch from the second conserved V-encoded cysteine up to the conserved J-encoded phenylalanine. The earlier analysis of about 620 of the donors excluded sequences that lacked an unambiguous match to a single V gene segment. An earlier analysis of roughly 590 of the donors called V segments functional above 56.7% productive rearrangements and segregating when the between-donor standard deviation exceeded 5%. A statistical classification framework was built to diagnose cytomegalovirus status from the catalog of TCR beta chain sequences. A later analysis assigned V and J genes by comparing TCR nucleotide sequences with IMGT/GENE-DB human TR gene sequences. In a later analysis, CDR3 sequences and most-parsimonious VDJ recombination scenarios were assigned using the TCRdist pipeline. In a later analysis, every TCR beta chain was defined by the combination of its CDR3 amino acid sequence and its V-gene family, and reads without a unique V-gene family were dropped. To address suspected cross-contamination and a sequencing artifact, a later analysis removed a few hundred highly shared, low-generation-probability nucleotide sequences. In a later analysis, a clonal expansion index for each public chain was calculated from normalized within-repertoire ranks of inferred template counts. A later analysis computed generation probabilities with a VDJ recombination model fitted to out-of-frame rearrangements, and checked the results against IGoR. In a later analysis, hypergeometric tests were used to score TCR-TCR, TCR-HLA and TCR-CMV co-occurrence, with a repertoire-size bias correction applied to TCR pairs. In a later analysis, false discovery rates were estimated by permuting HLA or CMV assignments 20 times. In a later analysis, co-occurring TCRs were grouped using DBSCAN, and TCRdist sequence similarity was added for clustering within HLA-allele-positive subsets. For co-occurrence clustering, repertoires with fewer than 30,000 or more than 120,000 public chains were excluded, along with roughly 5 repertoires with anomalous nucleotide sharing. In TCRdb, the immuneACCESS table is reduced to in-frame sequences with V and J assigned. These tables do not hold every clone; where another copy was compared, an unresolved V gene accounts for under half, and the others remain unexplained. V, J and clone size are those of that table, while D and trimming were read from the DNA. Counted in this sample were around 260,000 clones; about 80% of them appeared once. About 0.29% of the sample is held by the ten biggest clonotypes.

These data come from a study of cytomegalovirus exposure and HLA in healthy donors (dated by TCRdb to about 2017). Study-level background: According to an earlier analysis of a few hundred of the donors, about 179 million T cells yielded 120 million or so unique TCR beta sequences and 250 to 350 Gb of sequence data. Rather than using new phenotypic data, the later analysis identified candidate immune exposures from TCR beta sequences and from how often those sequences occurred across donors. In addition to the first cohort of 666 subjects, a separate validation cohort of under 150 different subjects was used. Typing coverage differed by locus: A, B, C, DRB1 and DQB1 were typed in roughly 620-630 donors, DQA1 in approximately 520, DPA1 in 606, and DPB1 in 400 to 490. Among around 400 genotyped donors of the cohort, an average of around 250,000 unique TCR beta nucleotide sequences was sequenced per donor, of which about 20% were non-productive. High-throughput TCR immunosequencing, statistical association of individual TCRs with disease status, and machine learning were combined to predict cytomegalovirus infection status. Every repertoire in the discovery cohort had been generated on one and the same sequencing platform. Class I and class II HLA loci were covered by the typing at four-digit resolution. An earlier analysis of about 600 of the donors used high-throughput TCR beta sequencing to judge whether each TCR beta V gene segment behaved as functional or pseudogenic. Approximately 300 gigabases of sequencing data and roughly 81 million unique TCR sequences made up an early release that covered approximately 620 HLA-typed donors. About 5 DR-DQ haplotypes were handled as single units for association and clustering, since linkage in the cohort was strong. Of the approximately 370 genotyped donors, 81% were placed in the genetic ancestry cluster associated with self-reported Caucasian donors. A later analysis re-analyzed previously published TCR beta repertoires from approximately 670 donors and added high-resolution HLA genotyping to study TCR occurrence patterns. The study used immunosequencing to profile the T cell repertoires of approximately 690 subjects and linked those repertoires to cytomegalovirus serostatus. A later genetic analysis took genome-wide SNP genotypes for 398 of the 666 donors and used that subset as a discovery cohort. The aim of the study was to test whether cataloging public T cell receptors could identify signatures of past pathogen exposure. Donor age, sex, ethnicity and CMV serostatus were compiled alongside the repertoire data.

What the research found in general, with its limitations: The study gave a list of around 170 TCR beta chains associated with cytomegalovirus. Correlated functional status among segregating V segments might reflect linkage disequilibrium, but an unknown experimental factor could not be ruled out. A later genetic analysis reported fewer N-insertions in productive TCRs among donors in an Asian-associated ancestry cluster than the roughly 700-donor mean. In an earlier analysis of some 540 of the donors, most TCR beta V segments appeared in productive rearrangements about 90% or about 30% of the time, broadly matching IMGT annotations. Across donors, most TCR sequences were observed very rarely, whereas some public TCRs were present in many individuals. In a later analysis, TCR association rates were found to vary across HLA loci, with the most associated TCRs seen for DRB1 alleles and the fewest for HLA-C alleles. In a later analysis, 16,951 TCR beta sequences were associated with specific HLA alleles at a false discovery rate of 0.05. The classifier was reported to diagnose cytomegalovirus status with high specificity and sensitivity in both the original cohort and the validation cohort. A cluster of highly shared sequence variants was judged likely to be a technical artifact of the sequencing pipeline. A further reported finding was that TCR beta sequences accurately predicted the HLA-A and HLA-B alleles for most subjects in the first cohort. Because HLA typing was unavailable for some donors at each locus, only the typed subset was used in association tests. Strong co-occurrence of HLA alleles, especially DR and DQ, made assigning TCR associations to individual alleles difficult. The presence/absence analyses assumed that sequencing depth was roughly uniform across donors, and that assumption may not be true. The only immune exposure information available for the cohort was CMV serostatus. In this cohort, only TCR beta chains were sequenced, and detectable features were limited by the absence of alpha or paired-chain data. Several of the top co-occurrence clusters appeared to be linked to parvovirus B19, influenza, CMV and Epstein-Barr virus, according to a later analysis. In a later genetic analysis, a missense DCLRE1C variant was associated with V-gene and J-gene trimming of TCR beta chains, and the association was replicated in an independent cohort. In a later analysis, HLA-associated TCR beta chains were found to be more clonally expanded and to have lower generation probabilities than equally common non-associated chains. Most CMV-associated TCR beta chains appeared to be HLA-restricted in a later analysis, and the HLA associations seemed to be driven largely by CMV exposure. The authors suggested that the approach could potentially be generalized to other disease states and immunological phenotypes. A few of the identified cytomegalovirus-associated TCR beta chains were confirmed in vitro to be specific for cytomegalovirus antigens. Over 15 rarely observed V segments, including chromosome 9 orphons, were excluded from the earlier analysis of about 500 of the donors because counts were too low.

In total, roughly 670 healthy bone marrow donors made up the cohort. Cohort members were all nominally healthy when sampled, although unrecorded immune exposures were likely present. The donor tested CMV seronegative, placing the donor among the 350 or so seronegative members of the cohort. Every donor gave a peripheral blood sample, and the peripheral blood mononuclear cells from that sample were used for TCR beta sequencing. Genomic DNA extraction from the blood cell samples was performed with the Qiagen DNeasy Blood Extraction Kit. This TCR came from a girl aged 2 to 9 in good health and CMV-seronegative. The sample comprised PBMCs.

The CDR3 has the sequence CASSNRNLPDYNSPLHF. The DNA sequence is TGTGCCAGCAGTAACAGAAACCTCCCCGATTATAATTCACCCCTCCACTTT. The chain is assembled from TRBV28 and TRBJ1-6; the D gene cannot be named for sure. The CDR3 holds 17 amino acids from the cysteine to the phenylalanine. Here the CDR3 DNA is all that survives: 51 bases in frame from base 1. Trimming removed 5 bases from V and 4 bases from J, leaving 18 bases between the germline ends. The CDR1 and CDR2 encoded by the germline V gene are MDHEN and SYDVKM.